A selection of T cell receptor beta chains follows, all from one sample in a study of CD8+CD57+ T cells in acquired aplastic anemia. TCRdb reprocessed the reads via MiXCR and lists one record per CDR3 protein. The sample shows just over 450,000 distinct CDR3 sequences, around a third of them seen only once. The sequenced sample was sorted CD4+, CD8+, or CD8+CD57+ T cells (not recorded which) from PBMCs. Source of these receptors: a human donor with aplastic anemia. Both conserved end residues are part of each CDR3. The D gene is left open where the match is weak. A row's size may be missing; if present it is once, few, many or a size class.

j_call clone_size d_call v_call cdr3_aa cdr3_nt
TRBJ2-2 once TRBD2 TRBV9 CASSVGLAGGPGELFF TGTGCCAGCAGCGTAGGACTAGCGGGAGGGCCCGGGGAGCTGTTTTTT
TRBJ2-3 many - TRBV19 CASSRQQSGTDTQYF TGTGCCAGTAGTCGGCAACAGAGCGGGACAGATACGCAGTATTTT
TRBJ2-3 many - TRBV2 CASSERGFGDTQYF TGTGCCAGCAGTGAAAGGGGGTTCGGAGATACGCAGTATTTT
TRBJ2-7 - TRBD1 TRBV11-2 CASRRTGGSYEQYF TGTGCCAGCAGGCGGACAGGGGGGTCCTACGAGCAGTACTTC
TRBJ1-5 - TRBD1 TRBV20-1 CSASTGGTGPSKPQHF TGCAGTGCTAGTACCGGGGGGACAGGCCCCTCGAAGCCCCAGCATTTT
TRBJ1-2 few - TRBV7-4 CASSLALVANCGYTF TGTGCCAGCAGTTTAGCGCTTGTAGCTAACTGTGGCTACACCTTC
TRBJ2-3 - TRBD2 TRBV5-1 CASSLAGLVSDTQYF TGCGCCAGCAGCTTGGCGGGACTAGTTTCAGATACGCAGTATTTT
TRBJ1-2 - - TRBV2 CASSSRRDYGYTF TGTGCCAGCAGTTCTCGCCGGGACTATGGCTACACCTTC
TRBJ2-4 few TRBD2 TRBV20-1 CSASDTSGKNIQYF TGCAGTGCTAGTGATACTAGCGGTAAAAACATTCAGTACTTC
TRBJ2-7 - - TRBV10-3 CAISEMTARVYEQYF TGTGCCATCAGTGAAATGACAGCACGGGTCTACGAGCAGTACTTC
TRBJ2-7 few - TRBV5-6 CASSLFGGSGYEQYF TGTGCCAGCAGCTTGTTTGGGGGATCTGGCTACGAGCAGTACTTC
TRBJ2-6 many - TRBV2 CASGSNSGANVLTF TGTGCCAGCGGTAGTAACTCTGGGGCCAACGTCCTGACTTTC
TRBJ1-5 few TRBD1 TRBV6-5 CASSYTGTGNQPQHF TGTGCCAGCAGTTATACCGGGACAGGTAATCAGCCCCAGCATTTT
TRBJ2-5 - TRBD2 TRBV25-1 CASRDRGGKTQYF TGTGCCAGCAGAGATCGCGGGGGGAAGACCCAGTACTTC
TRBJ1-2 many - TRBV9 CASSVDGGASGYTF TGTGCCAGCAGCGTAGATGGGGGCGCCAGTGGCTACACCTTC
TRBJ1-6 many TRBD1 TRBV19 CASSTPTYRDRAYSPLHF TGTGCCAGTAGTACCCCGACCTACCGGGACAGAGCGTATTCACCCCTCCACTTT
TRBJ1-2 few - TRBV20-1 CSARETAGYTF TGCAGTGCGCGAGAGACAGCTGGCTACACCTTC
TRBJ1-2 many - TRBV7-9 CASSKKRTDGYTF TGTGCCAGCAGCAAAAAACGGACCGATGGCTACACCTTC
TRBJ1-1 - - TRBV29-1 CSGGGANTEAFF TGCAGCGGGGGGGGAGCGAACACTGAAGCTTTCTTT
TRBJ1-1 - - TRBV14 CASSQGREGEAFF TGTGCCAGCAGCCAAGGCAGGGAAGGTGAAGCTTTCTTT
TRBJ1-5 few - TRBV13 CASSFKSQPQHF TGTGCCAGCAGCTTCAAGAGTCAGCCCCAGCATTTT
TRBJ1-1 - - TRBV11-2 CASSLGQVPGTEAFF TGTGCCAGCAGCTTAGGGCAGGTCCCGGGGACTGAAGCTTTCTTT
TRBJ1-2 - TRBD1 TRBV15 CASQRTGKIRGYTF TGTGCCAGCCAACGGACAGGGAAAATTCGTGGCTACACCTTC
TRBJ2-1 - - TRBV5-8 CASSGTAANNEQFF TGTGCCAGTAGCGGGACAGCCGCTAACAATGAGCAGTTCTTC
TRBJ2-7 - - TRBV19 CASWDPLGNEQYF TGTGCCAGTTGGGACCCTCTAGGAAACGAGCAGTACTTC
TRBJ1-6 - TRBD1 TRBV10-3 CAISEPLRDRDSPLHF TGTGCCATCAGTGAACCTCTCCGAGACAGGGATTCACCCCTCCACTTT
TRBJ2-7 - - TRBV24-1 CATSVGSDSYGYEQYF TGTGCCACCAGTGTTGGTTCGGACAGCTATGGCTACGAGCAGTACTTC
TRBJ1-1 many TRBD1 TRBV2 CASSDRGPIFEAFF TGTGCCAGCAGTGACAGGGGGCCAATATTTGAAGCTTTCTTT
TRBJ2-7 - TRBD2 TRBV4-2 CASSQDLGLGLLNYEQYF TGTGCCAGCAGCCAAGATTTAGGTTTGGGACTACTAAATTACGAGCAGTACTTC
TRBJ2-7 many - TRBV7-4 CASSLRRRDYEQYF TGTGCCAGCAGCTTGCGCCGTAGGGACTACGAGCAGTACTTC
TRBJ1-5 - - TRBV12-3/TRBV12-4 CASSLDWNQPQHF TGTGCCAGCAGTTTGGACTGGAATCAGCCCCAGCATTTT
TRBJ2-5 few - TRBV29-1 CSVATETQYF TGCAGCGTTGCCACGGAGACCCAGTACTTC
TRBJ2-7 - - TRBV7-8 CASRRGSGYEQYF TGTGCCAGCAGGCGAGGTTCCGGCTACGAGCAGTACTTC
TRBJ2-7 many TRBD2 TRBV5-1 CASSPGLVSYEQYF TGCGCCAGCAGCCCCGGACTAGTCTCCTACGAGCAGTACTTC
TRBJ1-2 - - TRBV10-1 CASSVWGRITRRGSSNYGYTF TGCGCCAGCAGTGTCTGGGGGCGCATCACCAGGCGGGGATCCTCTAACTATGGCTACACCTTC
TRBJ2-5 many - TRBV7-2 CASSLAVKTQYF TGTGCCAGCAGCTTAGCGGTGAAGACCCAGTACTTC
TRBJ1-4 - - TRBV5-1 CASSLVAGRNEKLFF TGCGCCAGCAGCTTGGTGGCAGGCAGGAATGAGAAACTGTTTTTT
TRBJ2-7 many TRBD2 TRBV20-1 CSARGLAGSYEQYF TGCAGTGCTAGAGGACTAGCGGGCTCCTACGAGCAGTACTTC
TRBJ1-2 few - TRBV19 CASSIQQATPGGYTF TGTGCCAGTAGTATTCAACAGGCGACTCCGGGTGGCTACACCTTC
TRBJ1-1 - - TRBV25-1 CASTSYTVPFEAFF TGTGCCAGCACTTCATACACAGTCCCTTTTGAAGCTTTCTTT
TRBJ1-5 many - TRBV7-2 CASSALTQPQHF TGTGCCAGCAGCGCACTAACTCAGCCCCAGCATTTT
TRBJ2-1 few - TRBV3-1 CASSRWDIQRNEQFF TGTGCCAGCAGCCGATGGGACATCCAAAGGAATGAGCAGTTCTTC
TRBJ2-7 - - TRBV19 CASSMKRGREQYF TGTGCCAGTAGTATGAAGAGGGGTCGGGAGCAGTACTTC
TRBJ2-2 - - TRBV24-1 CASAPPRDPRNTGELFF TGTGCCAGCGCGCCCCCCCGGGACCCACGGAACACCGGGGAGCTGTTTTTT
TRBJ2-2 few - TRBV3-1 CASSQDGQAGELFF TGTGCCAGCAGCCAAGACGGGCAGGCCGGGGAGCTGTTTTTT
TRBJ2-5 - TRBD2 TRBV20-1 CSARFFRGGPLETQYF TGCAGTGCTAGGTTCTTCCGGGGGGGGCCTTTGGAGACCCAGTACTTC
TRBJ1-5 few - TRBV6-2/TRBV6-3 CASSYSLTGGYQPQHF TGTGCCAGCAGTTACTCGTTGACGGGCGGTTATCAGCCCCAGCATTTT
TRBJ1-6 - - TRBV29-1 CSVERVASPLHF TGCAGCGTAGAGCGGGTAGCTTCACCCCTCCACTTT
TRBJ2-3 many - TRBV24-1 CATSDPGTASTDTQYF TGTGCCACCAGTGACCCCGGGACGGCAAGCACAGATACGCAGTATTTT
TRBJ1-2 many - TRBV12-3/TRBV12-4 CASSSGMNYGYTF TGTGCCAGCAGTTCAGGGATGAACTATGGCTACACCTTC
TRBJ1-2 few TRBD1 TRBV6-1 CASSDDRGLLNYGYTF TGTGCCAGCAGTGACGACAGGGGCCTTCTCAACTATGGCTACACCTTC
TRBJ1-5 - - TRBV24-1 CATSDRTPGRNQPQHF TGTGCCACCAGTGACCGCACCCCAGGGCGCAATCAGCCCCAGCATTTT